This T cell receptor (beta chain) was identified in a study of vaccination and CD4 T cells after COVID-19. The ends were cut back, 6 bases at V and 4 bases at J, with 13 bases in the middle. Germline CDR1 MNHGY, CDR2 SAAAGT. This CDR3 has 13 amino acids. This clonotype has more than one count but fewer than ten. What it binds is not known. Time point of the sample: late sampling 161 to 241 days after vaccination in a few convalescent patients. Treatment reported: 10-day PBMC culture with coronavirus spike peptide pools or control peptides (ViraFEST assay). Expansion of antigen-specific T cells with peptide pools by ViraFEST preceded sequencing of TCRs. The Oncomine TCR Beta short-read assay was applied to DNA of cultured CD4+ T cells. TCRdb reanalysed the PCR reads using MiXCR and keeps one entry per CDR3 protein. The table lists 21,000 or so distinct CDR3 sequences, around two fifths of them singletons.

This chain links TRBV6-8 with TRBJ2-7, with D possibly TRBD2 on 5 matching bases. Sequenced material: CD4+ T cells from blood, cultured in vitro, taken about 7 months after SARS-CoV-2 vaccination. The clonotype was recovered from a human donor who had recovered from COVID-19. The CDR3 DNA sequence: TGTGCCAGCAGAGTAGGGAGTTCATACGAGCAGTACTTC. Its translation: CASRVGSSYEQYF.